These 20 T cell receptor beta chains were sequenced from one sample in a study of blood T cell repertoires in COVID-19. Produced via immunoSEQ multiplex PCR; TCRdb's table is partial and in-frame only. The sample includes 150,000 to 200,000 clones, roughly 81% of them seen just once. The sequencing sample was made of peripheral blood. The receptors were gathered from a woman over 75 with COVID-19, enrolled during active disease.

This clone has only one observation. The chain uses TRBV18 and TRBJ1-2; no clear D gene. The CDR3 runs to 14 residues. V was cut by 2 bases and J by 8 bases, with 15 bases left in between. In germline, CDR1 is KGHSH, CDR2 LQKENI. The CDR3: CASSPGNRPEGYTF. In DNA form, the CDR3 reads TGTGCCAGCTCACCAGGAAACAGACCCGAGGGCTACACCTTC. The complete variable domain, with remaining parts taken from reference TRBV18 and TRBJ1-2, reads NAGVMQNPRHLVRRRGQEARLRCSPMKGHSHVYWYRQLPEEGLKFMVYLQKENIIDESGMPKERFSAEFPKEGPSILRIQQVVRGDSAAYFCASSPGNRPEGYTFGSGTRLTVV.

This chain joins TRBV5-6 and TRBJ2-7, with a possible D match to TRBD2 (5 bases). The CDR3 contains 15 residues. V lost 3 bases and J lost 4, with 17 bases in between. Germline assignment: CDR1 SGHDT and CDR2 YYEEEE. The CDR3 region has the DNA TGTGCCAGCAGCTCGTCTCACAACGACTATTACGAGCAGTACTTC. Translating it yields CASSSSHNDYYEQYF.

This clone appeared a few times. The V call is TRBV29-1, the J call TRBJ2-7, with a possible D match to TRBD1 (6 bases). Germline V gives CDR1 SQVTM, CDR2 ANQGSEA. The CDR3 spans 13 residues. V shed 4 bases and J shed 2 bases, with 12 bases lying between them. In DNA form, the CDR3 reads TGCAGCGTTGCCACGGGACAAACCTACGAGCAGTACTTC. It codes for CSVATGQTYEQYF.

V and J are TRBV6-1 and TRBJ2-7, with D possibly TRBD1 on 6 matching bases. Germline CDR1 reads MNHNS; CDR2 reads SASEGT. The length of the CDR3 is 16 residues. The V gene lost 3 bases and the J gene lost 1 base, with 16 bases spanning the gap. CDR3 coding DNA: TGTGCCAGCAGTGATGGATTAAGACAGGCATCCTACGAGCAGTACTTC. Translating it yields CASSDGLRQASYEQYF.

This chain uses TRBV7-3 with TRBJ2-1; the match to TRBD2 covers 7 bases. The ends lost 2 bases at V and 7 bases at J; junction bases unmatched: 5. The length of the CDR3 is 14 residues. The germline V gene has CDR1 SGHTA and CDR2 FQGTGA. This CDR3 reads CASSLGGLSNEQFF. In nucleotides, the CDR3 is TGTGCCAGCAGCTTAGGGGGACTAAGTAATGAGCAGTTCTTC.

The chain uses TRBV28 and TRBJ2-3; 9 nucleotides align to TRBD1. Trimming cost V 5 bases and J 2 bases; bases outside gene matches: 5. This CDR3 has 15 residues. Germline V gene sequence: CDR1 MDHEN, CDR2 SYDVKM. This CDR3 reads CASSDRDRVTDTQYF. CDR3 DNA: TGTGCCAGCAGTGACCGGGACAGGGTCACAGATACGCAGTATTTT.

The sample holds one count of this clone. The rearrangement uses TRBV10-3 and TRBJ2-1; possibly TRBD2 for D (5 bases). The V gene's germline CDR1 is ENHRY and CDR2 SYGVKD. The CDR3 covers 13 residues. V was shortened by 3 bases and J by 8 bases, with 11 bases between the two germline ends. CDR3 nucleotides: TGTGCCATCAGTGACCGGGGTTGGGATGAGCAGTTCTTC. This gives the protein CAISDRGWDEQFF.

CDR3 loop: CASSLPSGYQETQYF. The CDR3 nucleotides are TGTGCCAGCAGCTTGCCCTCAGGGTACCAAGAGACCCAGTACTTC. The rearrangement uses TRBV5-6 and TRBJ2-5, with D maybe TRBD1 (5 bases). CDR3 size: 15 residues. V dropped 1 base and J dropped 0 bases, with 10 bases sitting between them. Per the germline V gene, CDR1 is SGHDT and CDR2 is YYEEEE.

The chain carries TRBV28 and TRBJ2-7; D remains unclear. The CDR3 loop spans 14 amino acids. Trimming stripped 3 bases from V and 0 bases from J, with 9 bases between. Germline V gene lookup returns CDR1 MDHEN and CDR2 SYDVKM. DNA for the CDR3: TGTGCCAGCAGTTTGGCGGTTAGCTCCTACGAGCAGTACTTC. Protein: CASSLAVSSYEQYF.

The J gene is TRBJ1-2, the V gene TRBV3-1 (or the pseudogene TRBV3-2); D might be TRBD1 (5 bases). Germline loops: CDR1 LGHDT, CDR2 YNNKEL (reference sequence). V lost 4 bases, J lost 3 bases, and 6 bases lay in between. The CDR3 has 12 amino acids. This CDR3 is CASSRGDYGYTF. CDR3 in DNA: TGTGCCAGCAGCCGGGGGGACTATGGCTACACCTTC.

This clone has a single count. This chain joins TRBV29-1 and TRBJ2-7, with 11 bases fitting TRBD2. Germline-derived CDR1 and CDR2 are SQVTM and ANQGSEA. The CDR3 consists of 13 residues. V trimming: 7 bases; J trimming: 7 bases; junction bases outside the gene matches: 9. DNA for the CDR3: TGCAGCGCTACTAGCGGGAGTTTTAGGGAGCAGTACTTC. This encodes CSATSGSFREQYF.

The chain combines TRBV5-4 with TRBJ2-3; tentative D call: TRBD1 (5 bases). This CDR3 spans 16 amino acids. V lost 4 bases and J 0 bases, leaving 15 bases between the germline ends. From germline, CDR1 is SGHNT and CDR2 YYREEE (reference sequence). The CDR3, as DNA: TGTGCCAGCAGCCCGGTAGCCAGGGCCAGCACAGATACGCAGTATTTT. Translated: CASSPVARASTDTQYF.

A single count supports this clone. This chain connects TRBV6-6 to TRBJ2-1, with TRBD2 matching over 10 bases. V shed 0 bases, J shed 12 bases, and the junction held 11 bases outside the gene matches. In germline, CDR1 is MNHNY, CDR2 SVGAGI (reference sequence). This CDR3 has 16 amino acids. The CDR3 sequence: CASSYSTSGRAGGQFF. In DNA form, the CDR3 reads TGTGCCAGCAGTTACTCGACCAGCGGGAGGGCCGGTGGGCAGTTCTTC.

The J gene is TRBJ2-5, the V gene TRBV5-1; weak D call: TRBD2 (6 bases). Germline V gene data show CDR1 as SGHRS and CDR2 as YFSETQ. V gave up 3 bases and J gave up 5 bases, with 11 bases separating them. The CDR3 is 13 residues long. CDR3: CASSSHGGETQYF. In nucleotides, the CDR3 is TGCGCCAGCAGCTCCCACGGGGGTGAGACCCAGTACTTC.

The V and J genes are TRBV3-1 (or the pseudogene TRBV3-2) and TRBJ2-1; D not certain. This CDR3 contains 15 residues. V lost 0 bases and J 2 bases, leaving 8 bases between the germline ends. The germline CDR1 and CDR2 sequences are LGHDT and YNNKEL (reference sequence). CDR3 bases: TGTGCCAGCAGCCAAGATTCCAGGCCCTACAATGAGCAGTTCTTC. It is translated as CASSQDSRPYNEQFF.

The V call is TRBV6-5, the J call TRBJ1-1; 11 bases map to TRBD1. V lost 8 bases to trimming and J lost 2 bases; unmatched junction nucleotides: 7. The CDR3 loop spans 15 amino acids. Per the germline V gene, CDR1 is MNHEY and CDR2 is SVGAGI. This CDR3 reads CASRDRGWGNTEAFF. DNA of the CDR3: TGTGCCAGCCGGGACAGGGGGTGGGGAAACACTGAAGCTTTCTTT.

The chain uses TRBV19 and TRBJ2-4; tentatively, D is TRBD1 (6 bases). The CDR3 loop spans 14 amino acids. With 7 bases removed from V and 7 bases from J, the gap between germline ends came to 17 bases. Germline CDR1 is LNHDA and CDR2 is SQIVND (reference sequence). CDR3 nucleotide sequence: TGTGCCAGTACCCTAACTGGGGGCGGGAACATTCAGTACTTC. The encoded protein is CASTLTGGGNIQYF.

This clone came up a few times. CDR3 in amino acids: CASSRGTSTDTQYF. CDR3 sequence (DNA): TGTGCCAGCAGCCGCGGTACTAGCACAGATACGCAGTATTTT. The V and J genes are TRBV7-8 and TRBJ2-3; unclear D gene. V lost 5 bases to trimming and J lost 0 bases, with 9 bases between them. This CDR3 is built from 14 residues. The germline gives CDR1 SGHVS, CDR2 FQNEAQ. Filled out from reference TRBV7-8 and TRBJ2-3, the complete variable domain reads GAGVSQSPRYKVAKRGQDVALRCDPISGHVSLFWYQQALGQGPEFLTYFQNEAQLDKSGLPSDRFFAERPEGSVSTLKIQRTQQEDSAVYLCASSRGTSTDTQYFGPGTRLTVL.

The gene calls are TRBV11-3 and TRBJ2-1, with 11 bases identical to TRBD2. V was pared by 5 bases and J by 7 bases, with 7 bases of the junction left unmatched. The germline V gene has CDR1 SGHNT and CDR2 YENEEA. The CDR3 is 15 amino acids. CDR3 sequence (DNA): TGTGCCAGCAGCCCACTACTAGCGGGAGCGAATGAGCAGTTCTTC. Encoded protein: CASSPLLAGANEQFF.

The count of this clone is one. This chain links TRBV5-1 with TRBJ2-5; 8 nucleotides agree with TRBD1. Germline CDR1 SGHRS, CDR2 YFSETQ. V gave up 0 bases and J gave up 4 bases; unmatched junction bases: 8. The CDR3 length is 16 residues. CDR3 region: CASSLDSGGAGETQYF. DNA of the CDR3: TGCGCCAGCAGCTTGGATTCAGGGGGCGCGGGAGAGACCCAGTACTTC. Variable domain in full (rest from reference TRBV5-1 and TRBJ2-5): KAGVTQTPRYLIKTRGQQVTLSCSPISGHRSVSWYQQTPGQGLQFLFEYFSETQRNKGNFPGRFSGRQFSNSRSEMNVSTLELGDSALYLCASSLDSGGAGETQYFGPGTRLLVL.